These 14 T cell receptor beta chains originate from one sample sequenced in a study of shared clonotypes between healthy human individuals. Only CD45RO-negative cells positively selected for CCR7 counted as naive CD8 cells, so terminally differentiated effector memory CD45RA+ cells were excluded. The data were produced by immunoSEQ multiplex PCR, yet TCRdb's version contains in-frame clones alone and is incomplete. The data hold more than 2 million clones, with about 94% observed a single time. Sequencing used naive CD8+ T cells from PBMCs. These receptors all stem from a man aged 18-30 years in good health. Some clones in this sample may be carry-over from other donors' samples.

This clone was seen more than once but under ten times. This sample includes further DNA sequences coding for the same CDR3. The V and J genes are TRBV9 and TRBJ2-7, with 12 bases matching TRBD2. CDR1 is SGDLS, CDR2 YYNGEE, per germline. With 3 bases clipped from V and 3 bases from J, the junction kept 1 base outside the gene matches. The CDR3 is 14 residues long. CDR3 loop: CASSAGLAGYEQYF. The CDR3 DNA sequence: TGTGCCAGCAGCGCGGGACTAGCGGGCTACGAGCAGTACTTC. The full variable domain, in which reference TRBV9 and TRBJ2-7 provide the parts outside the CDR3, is DSGVTQTPKHLITATGQRVTLRCSPRSGDLSVYWYQQSLDQGLQFLIQYYNGEERAKGNILERFSAQQFPDLHSELNLSSLELGDSALYFCASSAGLAGYEQYFGPGTRLTVT.

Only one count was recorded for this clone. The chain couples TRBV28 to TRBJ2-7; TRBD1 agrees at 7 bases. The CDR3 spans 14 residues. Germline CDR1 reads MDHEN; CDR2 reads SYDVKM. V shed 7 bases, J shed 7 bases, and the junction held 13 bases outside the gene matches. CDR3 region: CASTHRTGFVEQYF. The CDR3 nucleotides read TGTGCCAGCACCCACCGGACAGGTTTCGTGGAGCAGTACTTC.

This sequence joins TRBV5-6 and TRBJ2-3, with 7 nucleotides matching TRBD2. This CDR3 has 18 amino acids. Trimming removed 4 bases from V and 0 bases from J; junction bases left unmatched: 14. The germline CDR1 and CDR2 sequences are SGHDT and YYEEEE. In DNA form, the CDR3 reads TGTGCCAGCAGCCTCCCGGGCGAGCGGGGTCCAAGCACAGATACGCAGTATTTT. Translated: CASSLPGERGPSTDTQYF.

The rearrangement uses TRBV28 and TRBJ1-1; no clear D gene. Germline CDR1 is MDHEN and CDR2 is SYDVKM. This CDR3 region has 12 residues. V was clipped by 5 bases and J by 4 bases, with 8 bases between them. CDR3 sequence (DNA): TGTGCCAGCAGTACGGACGTCACTGAAGCTTTCTTT. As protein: CASSTDVTEAFF.

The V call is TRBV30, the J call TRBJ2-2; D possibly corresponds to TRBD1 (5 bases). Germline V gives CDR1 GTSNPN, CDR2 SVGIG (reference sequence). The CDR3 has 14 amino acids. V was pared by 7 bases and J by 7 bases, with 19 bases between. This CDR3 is CASPGAKDGGELFF. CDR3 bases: TGTGCCTCTCCTGGGGCGAAAGACGGCGGGGAGCTGTTTTTT.

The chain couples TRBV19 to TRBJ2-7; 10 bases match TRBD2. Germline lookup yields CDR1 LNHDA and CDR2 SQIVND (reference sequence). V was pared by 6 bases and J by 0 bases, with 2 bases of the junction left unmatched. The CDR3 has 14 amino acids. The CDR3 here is CASRASGSSYEQYF. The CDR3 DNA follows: TGTGCCAGTAGGGCTAGCGGGAGCTCCTACGAGCAGTACTTC.

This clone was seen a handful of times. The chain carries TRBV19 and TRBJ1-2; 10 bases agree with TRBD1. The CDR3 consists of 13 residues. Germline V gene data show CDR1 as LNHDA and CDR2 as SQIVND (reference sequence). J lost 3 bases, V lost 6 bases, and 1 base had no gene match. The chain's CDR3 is CASRGQGYYGYTF. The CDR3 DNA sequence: TGTGCCAGTAGGGGACAGGGGTACTATGGCTACACCTTC.

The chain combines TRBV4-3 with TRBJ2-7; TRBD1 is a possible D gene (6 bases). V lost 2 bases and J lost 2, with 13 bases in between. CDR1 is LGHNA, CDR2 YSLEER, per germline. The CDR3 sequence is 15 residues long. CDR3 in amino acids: CASSQYGTPTYEQYF. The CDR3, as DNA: TGCGCCAGCAGCCAATACGGGACACCAACCTACGAGCAGTACTTC.

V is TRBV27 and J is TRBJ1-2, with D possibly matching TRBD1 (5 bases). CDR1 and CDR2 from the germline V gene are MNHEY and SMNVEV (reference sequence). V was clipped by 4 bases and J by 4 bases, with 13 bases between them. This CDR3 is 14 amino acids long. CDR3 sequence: CASSWGREGYGYTF. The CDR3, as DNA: TGTGCCAGCAGTTGGGGCAGGGAGGGCTATGGCTACACCTTC.

The CDR3 DNA is TGTGCCAGCAGTTTAAAGGGAATAGGGGCAGCTTTCTTT. This gives the protein CASSLKGIGAAFF. This chain links TRBV27 with TRBJ1-1; D perhaps matches TRBD1 (5 bases). The CDR3 contains 13 residues. V lost 2 bases and J 10 bases, leaving 14 bases between the germline ends. Germline lookup yields CDR1 MNHEY and CDR2 SMNVEV (reference sequence).

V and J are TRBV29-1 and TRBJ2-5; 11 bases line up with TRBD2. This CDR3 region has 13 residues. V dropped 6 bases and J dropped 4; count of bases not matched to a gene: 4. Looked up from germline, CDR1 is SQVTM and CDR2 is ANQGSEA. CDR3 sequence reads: CSVPLAGVETQYF. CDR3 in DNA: TGCAGCGTCCCACTAGCGGGAGTAGAGACCCAGTACTTC.

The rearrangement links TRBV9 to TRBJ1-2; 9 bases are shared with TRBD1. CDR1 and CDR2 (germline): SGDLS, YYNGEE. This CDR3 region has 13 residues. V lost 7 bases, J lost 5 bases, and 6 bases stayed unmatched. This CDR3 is CASGDRGFYGYTF. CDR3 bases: TGTGCCAGCGGAGACAGGGGGTTTTATGGCTACACCTTC.

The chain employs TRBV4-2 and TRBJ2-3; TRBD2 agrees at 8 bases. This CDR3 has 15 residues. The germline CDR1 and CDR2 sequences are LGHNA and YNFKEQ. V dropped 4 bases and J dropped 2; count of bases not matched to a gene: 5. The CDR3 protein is CASSPKAGATDTQYF. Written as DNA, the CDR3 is TGTGCCAGCAGCCCCAAAGCGGGGGCCACAGATACGCAGTATTTT.

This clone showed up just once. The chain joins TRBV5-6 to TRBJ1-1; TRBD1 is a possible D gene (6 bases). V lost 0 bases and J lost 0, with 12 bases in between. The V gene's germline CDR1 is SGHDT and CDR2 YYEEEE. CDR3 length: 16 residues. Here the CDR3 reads CASSLGAGAMNTEAFF. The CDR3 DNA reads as TGTGCCAGCAGCTTGGGGGCAGGGGCCATGAACACTGAAGCTTTCTTT.